This T cell receptor (beta chain) comes out of a study of T cells in Graves' hyperthyroidism and ophthalmopathy. Germline values: CDR1 SGHRS, CDR2 YFSETQ. This CDR3 has 15 amino acids. TCR beta CDR3 region amplification was performed from RNA transcripts. Carried out on the TCR CDR3, a first-round RT-PCR used the HTBI primer set. A single record per CDR3 protein comes from TCRdb applying MiXCR to the multiplex PCR reads. This sample has 500,000 to 800,000 distinct CDR3 sequences; approximately 15% occur once, and the top ten carry approximately 12%. General observations from the study: Model predictions of ophthalmopathy came a median about 6.3 months before onset.

Details on this clonotype: Its antigen is not identified. A much larger clone lies a single base off, so this may be a read error.

This sequence originates from a woman in her fifties or sixties with Graves' ophthalmopathy. The chain combines TRBV5-1 with TRBJ2-2, with 7 bases fitting TRBD1. The sequenced sample was blood. The CDR3 DNA reads as TGCGCCGGCAGCTTGGACACAGGGGACACCGGGGAGCTGTTTTTT. This sequence encodes CAGSLDTGDTGELFF.